This T cell receptor beta chain was found in a study of blood T cell repertoires in COVID-19. Study overall: There were acute and convalescent COVID-19 samples, and they came from the United States, Italy and Spain. In each case, the material was cDNA or gDNA derived from T cells, B-cell-depleted T cells, or PBMCs.

Libraries were prepared by immunoSEQ multiplex PCR; TCRdb keeps only in-frame clonotypes and omits some of them. The sample records approximately 190,000 clones, 84% being singletons. The sequence derives from a woman in her seventies with active or convalescent COVID-19. Sequencing was carried out using peripheral blood.

The CDR3 DNA is TGTGCCACCAGTGATGAGTCAGGGGTATACACCGGGGAGCTGTTTTTT. Translating it yields CATSDESGVYTGELFF. The rearrangement links TRBV24-1 to TRBJ2-2; D may be TRBD1 (6 bases). The ends were cut back, 3 bases at V and 3 bases at J, with 13 bases in the middle. In germline, CDR1 is KGHDR, CDR2 SFDVKD. The CDR3 is 16 amino acids.